These 27 T cell receptor beta chains originate from one sample sequenced in a study of blood T cell repertoires in COVID-19. TCRdb's table, derived via immunoSEQ multiplex PCR, lists solely in-frame clones and lacks some. This table has some 82,000 clones, around 88% appearing once. Sequencing was performed on peripheral blood. The receptors were gathered from an elderly man with active or convalescent COVID-19.

The genes are TRBV11-3 and TRBJ1-1; D might be TRBD1 (5 bases). The ends were cut back, 1 base at V and 5 bases at J, with 11 bases in the middle. CDR3 length: 14 amino acids. CDR1 and CDR2 (germline): SGHNT, YENEEA. CDR3 DNA: TGTGCCAGCAGCTTAGGGGGCGCGGTTACTGAAGCTTTCTTT. Translation gives CASSLGGAVTEAFF.

The rearrangement uses TRBV29-1 and TRBJ2-5, with D tentatively TRBD2 (6 bases). In germline, CDR1 is SQVTM, CDR2 ANQGSEA. Trimming pared 7 bases from V and 9 bases from J, leaving 21 bases between. This CDR3 comprises 13 residues. The CDR3 here is CSAPGAGSAAQYF. Here the CDR3 DNA reads TGCAGCGCTCCGGGAGCAGGCTCCGCTGCCCAGTACTTC. Complete variable domain (other parts from reference TRBV29-1 and TRBJ2-5): SAVISQKPSRDICQRGTSLTIQCQVDSQVTMMFWYRQQPGQSLTLIATANQGSEATYESGFVIDKFPISRPNLTFSTLTVSNMSPEDSSIYLCSAPGAGSAAQYFGPGTRLLVL.

This clone was counted only a few times. V gene TRBV18 combines with J gene TRBJ1-1; D is ambiguous. Germline V CDR1 and CDR2: KGHSH, LQKENI. The V end lost 7 bases, the J end lost 1 base, and 10 bases lay between the germline ends. The CDR3 contains 13 residues. CDR3 nucleotide sequence: TGTGCCAGCTTGTCGAACGGGAACACTGAAGCTTTCTTT. Translated: CASLSNGNTEAFF.

CDR3 amino acids: CASSLGAPYEQYF. The CDR3 DNA sequence: TGTGCCAGCAGTTTGGGCGCACCCTACGAGCAGTACTTC. The chain links TRBV28 to TRBJ2-7; D is ambiguous. CDR3 length: 13 amino acids. Germline V gene sequence: CDR1 MDHEN, CDR2 SYDVKM. The ends were cut back, 3 bases at V and 2 bases at J, with 8 bases in the middle.

CDR3 in DNA: TGCAGCGTTGCTAGAGATAGCAATCAGCCCCAGCATTTT. Translated, it gives CSVARDSNQPQHF. V and J are TRBV29-1 and TRBJ1-5, with no clear D. The germline V gene has CDR1 SQVTM and CDR2 ANQGSEA. The V end was cut by 4 bases, the J end by 0 bases, with 7 bases between. This CDR3 is built from 13 residues.

This clone appeared many times. This chain links TRBV5-1 with TRBJ1-2; maybe TRBD1 (6 bases). Germline V gives CDR1 SGHRS, CDR2 YFSETQ. Trimming shortened V by 2 bases and J by 8 bases, and 13 bases separated the two germline ends. This CDR3 is built from 13 residues. The DNA for the CDR3 is TGCGCCAGCAGCTTAGGGGGTTGGGAAGGCTACACCTTC. Residues: CASSLGGWEGYTF.

This rearrangement joins TRBV30 to TRBJ2-5; 10 positions agree with TRBD2. With V trimmed by 3 bases and J by 1 base, 2 bases remained unmatched. Germline lookup yields CDR1 GTSNPN and CDR2 SVGIG (reference sequence). This CDR3 comprises 14 residues. This CDR3 reads CAWRSGGAQETQYF. In DNA form, the CDR3 reads TGTGCCTGGAGAAGCGGGGGGGCCCAAGAGACCCAGTACTTC.

This chain links TRBV7-6 with TRBJ2-5; 10 nucleotides agree with TRBD2. V lost 3 bases and J lost 5; bases outside the gene matches: 15. CDR3 length: 18 amino acids. Germline-derived CDR1 and CDR2 are SGHVS and FNYEAQ. The CDR3 sequence: CASSFPGTSVYGDETQYF. CDR3 in DNA: TGTGCCAGCAGCTTTCCCGGGACTAGCGTTTATGGAGACGAGACCCAGTACTTC.

This rearrangement joins TRBV6-6 to TRBJ2-1; 10 bases are shared with TRBD2. Trimming cost V 5 bases and J 7 bases; bases outside gene matches: 11. This CDR3 has 16 amino acids. CDR1 and CDR2 from the germline V gene are MNHNY and SVGAGI (reference sequence). The CDR3 spells CASSPRGSGGANEQFF. The CDR3 region has the DNA TGTGCCAGCAGTCCCCGGGGGAGCGGGGGGGCAAATGAGCAGTTCTTC.

The chain couples TRBV4-2 to TRBJ2-1, with TRBD2 matching 7 bases. Germline V gives CDR1 LGHNA, CDR2 YNFKEQ. The J segment lost 3 bases and the V segment lost 1 base, leaving 6 bases of the junction unmatched. This CDR3 has 16 residues. The CDR3 DNA reads as TGTGCCAGCAGCCAAGGAGCGGGACTGAACTACAATGAGCAGTTCTTC. Amino acids: CASSQGAGLNYNEQFF.

The rearrangement uses TRBV7-9 and TRBJ1-1; 8 nucleotides agree with TRBD1. The CDR3 extends over 14 amino acids. Germline loops: CDR1 SEHNR, CDR2 FQNEAQ (reference sequence). With 8 bases clipped from V and 7 bases from J, the junction kept 12 bases outside the gene matches. CDR3 bases: TGTGCCAGCCTCCAAGGACAGGGCGTAGGTGAAGCTTTCTTT. It is translated as CASLQGQGVGEAFF. Full variable domain (remainder filled in from reference TRBV7-9 and TRBJ1-1): DTGVSQNPRHKITKRGQNVTFRCDPISEHNRLYWYRQTLGQGPEFLTYFQNEAQLEKSRLLSDRFSAERPKGSFSTLEIQRTEQGDSAMYLCASLQGQGVGEAFFGQGTRLTVV.

V is TRBV7-2 and J is TRBJ1-6; maybe TRBD1 (5 bases). This CDR3 contains 12 residues. The germline gives CDR1 SGHTA, CDR2 FQGNSA. Trimming removed 6 bases at V and 7 bases at J, with 7 bases between. CDR3 sequence (DNA): TGTGCCAGCAGTCAGGGAAATTCACCCCTCCACTTT. It specifies CASSQGNSPLHF.

V is TRBV10-3 and J is TRBJ1-1; weak D call: TRBD1 (5 bases). Trimming removed 11 bases from V and 4 bases from J, with 17 bases in between. This CDR3 has 13 residues. Germline loops: CDR1 ENHRY, CDR2 SYGVKD. The CDR3 DNA reads as TGTGCCGCCCAGGGTCCGGGGGGCACTGAAGCTTTCTTT. The encoded protein is CAAQGPGGTEAFF.

This clone was detected once. The chain recombines TRBV19 with TRBJ1-5; 8 nucleotides line up with TRBD1. V gave up 10 bases and J gave up 2 bases; unmatched junction bases: 1. Germline V gives CDR1 LNHDA, CDR2 SQIVND (reference sequence). The CDR3 covers 12 residues. CDR3: CATGGGNQPQHF. Written as DNA, the CDR3 is TGTGCCACAGGGGGCGGCAATCAGCCCCAGCATTTT.

The J gene is TRBJ2-5, the V gene TRBV12-3 or TRBV12-4, with TRBD2 as a possible D gene (5 bases). V was pared by 7 bases and J by 3 bases, with 12 bases between. This CDR3 has 13 amino acids. DNA for the CDR3: TGTGCCAGCACCCTCACTAGTAAAGAGACCCAGTACTTC. It yields the protein CASTLTSKETQYF.

This clone has only a few counts. The V and J genes are TRBV19 and TRBJ2-2; the D gene is possibly TRBD1 (6 bases). CDR1 is LNHDA, CDR2 SQIVND, per germline (reference sequence). The V gene lost 6 bases and the J gene lost 8 bases, with 16 bases spanning the gap. This CDR3 is 14 amino acids long. CDR3 in amino acids: CASSQKLQGGELFF. The DNA for the CDR3 is TGTGCCAGTAGCCAAAAGCTCCAGGGGGGGGAGCTGTTTTTT.

The chain uses TRBV7-6 and TRBJ1-4, with unresolved D. This CDR3 contains 16 residues. Trimming pared 1 base from V and 0 bases from J, leaving 9 bases between. Germline CDR1 is SGHVS and CDR2 is FNYEAQ. For the CDR3, the DNA is TGTGCCAGCAGCTTAGGCTTGGCCGCAACTAATGAAAAACTGTTTTTT. Its translation: CASSLGLAATNEKLFF. The whole variable domain, remainder taken from reference TRBV7-6 and TRBJ1-4, is GAGVSQSPRYKVTKRGQDVALRCDPISGHVSLYWYRQALGQGPEFLTYFNYEAQQDKSGLPNDRFSAERPEGSISTLTIQRTEQRDSAMYRCASSLGLAATNEKLFFGSGTQLSVL.

The chain is built from TRBV6-2 or TRBV6-3 and TRBJ2-7, with 12 bases fitting TRBD2. The germline gives CDR1 MNHEY, CDR2 SVGEGT. This CDR3 contains 16 residues. V lost 2 bases to trimming and J lost 6 bases; unmatched junction nucleotides: 8. The CDR3: CASSYDPSGLAGEQYF. For the CDR3, the DNA is TGTGCCAGCAGTTACGACCCTTCGGGACTAGCGGGCGAGCAGTACTTC.

The CDR3 nucleotides are TGTGCCAGCAGCTTAGCCGGGTCGAGCGAGACCCAGTACTTC. It codes for CASSLAGSSETQYF. V gene TRBV7-9 combines with J gene TRBJ2-5; D is unresolved. Germline assignment: CDR1 SEHNR and CDR2 FQNEAQ (reference sequence). The CDR3 is made up of 14 amino acids. Between the trimmed V and J ends, which lost 0 bases and 5 bases, there was a span of 10 bases.

The chain employs TRBV28 and TRBJ2-3; 10 nucleotides agree with TRBD1. With V trimmed by 5 bases and J by 1 base, 6 bases remained unmatched. The germline V gene encodes CDR1 MDHEN and CDR2 SYDVKM. The CDR3 covers 16 residues. The CDR3 nucleotides read TGTGCCAGCAGTGCCAGGACAGGGGGAGGCACAGATACGCAGTATTTT. Encoded protein: CASSARTGGGTDTQYF.

The J gene is TRBJ1-4, the V gene TRBV3-1 (or the pseudogene TRBV3-2); D is ambiguous. This CDR3 is built from 17 residues. Germline lookup yields CDR1 LGHDT and CDR2 YNNKEL (reference sequence). V lost 0 bases, J lost 0 bases, and 11 bases lay in between. CDR3 residues: CASSQDPGSSTNEKLFF. The DNA of the CDR3 is TGTGCCAGCAGCCAAGATCCGGGGTCCTCAACTAATGAAAAACTGTTTTTT.

This chain connects TRBV28 to TRBJ2-5, with TRBD2 matching 12 bases. V lost 4 bases, J lost 3 bases, and 6 bases stayed unmatched. CDR3 length: 16 residues. Per germline, CDR1 MDHEN and CDR2 SYDVKM. CDR3: CASSWASGRAKETQYF. CDR3 coding DNA: TGTGCCAGCAGTTGGGCTAGCGGGAGGGCAAAAGAGACCCAGTACTTC.

The chain links TRBV4-1 to TRBJ1-1; TRBD1 is a possible D gene (6 bases). The germline V gene encodes CDR1 MGHRA and CDR2 YSYEKL. CDR3 length: 14 amino acids. Trimming cost V 1 base and J 7 bases, with 13 bases left between them. CDR3 sequence reads: CASSQADRWREAFF. As DNA, the CDR3 is TGCGCCAGCAGCCAAGCAGACAGGTGGCGTGAAGCTTTCTTT.

This chain links TRBV24-1 with TRBJ1-2; D is undetermined. V was shortened by 6 bases and J by 4 bases, with 5 bases between the two germline ends. This CDR3 region has 11 residues. Germline V gene sequence: CDR1 KGHDR, CDR2 SFDVKD. CDR3 sequence reads: CATSHSYGYTF. DNA of the CDR3: TGTGCCACCAGTCACAGCTATGGCTACACCTTC.

The chain links TRBV6-5 to TRBJ2-1, with 8 nucleotides matching TRBD2. The CDR3 length is 15 residues. The germline gives CDR1 MNHEY, CDR2 SVGAGI. V dropped 0 bases and J dropped 7; count of bases not matched to a gene: 5. The DNA of the CDR3 is TGTGCCAGCAGTTACTCGAGCGGGGGTTGGAATGAGCAGTTCTTC. Its translation is CASSYSSGGWNEQFF.

The genes are TRBV9 and TRBJ2-1, with 10 bases matching TRBD2. The CDR3 runs 15 residues. Germline V lookup: CDR1 SGDLS, CDR2 YYNGEE. Unmatched junction bases numbered 4, after V lost 0 bases and J lost 7 bases. CDR3 amino acids: CASSVALAGANEQFF. Written as DNA, the CDR3 is TGTGCCAGCAGCGTAGCCCTAGCGGGGGCAAATGAGCAGTTCTTC.

The chain uses TRBV7-9 and TRBJ1-2, with 8 bases that match TRBD1. The germline CDR1 and CDR2 sequences are SEHNR and FQNEAQ (reference sequence). The CDR3 extends over 13 amino acids. V lost 5 bases to trimming and J lost 7 bases; unmatched junction nucleotides: 6. The CDR3 is CASSPTTGVGYTF. The CDR3 bases are TGTGCCAGCAGCCCGACGACAGGGGTTGGCTACACCTTC.